The entry that follows covers one TCR beta chain sequence. Its target is not known. Sequencing relied on immunoSEQ assay v3.0, run at survey level. TCRdb's copy holds only in-frame clones and misses some; the assay was immunoSEQ multiplex PCR. The sample contains tens of thousands of clones, approximately 87% of which appear only once. The data originate from a study of long-term antiretroviral therapy in people with HIV. Study-wide context: The earliest samples predate the 2015 immediate-ART recommendation by about a decade.

Until DNA extraction, the samples held between about 0.85-10 million cryopreserved PBMC. CDR1 SNHLY and CDR2 FYNNEI come from the germline V gene. This CDR3 is built from 16 residues. The V gene lost 0 bases and the J gene lost 16 bases, with 22 bases spanning the gap. Study outcomes and limitations: Blood in the study was drawn between the mid-2000s and the late 2010s, possibly under older ART regimens, which may be less effective than current ones. HIV repertoire CDR3 lengths ranged less widely than those of controls.

Sequencing used unsorted PBMCs, obtained about 5 years after starting antiretroviral therapy. The chain has TRBV2 and TRBJ1-6; possibly TRBD1 for D (6 bases). The clonotype was recovered from a man aged 40-50 years with HIV. The CDR3, as DNA: TGTGCCAGCAGTGAAGCGCGGGTGGGGACACAGAAAAGACTCCACTTT. Translated: CASSEARVGTQKRLHF. The variable domain in full, completed from reference TRBV2 and TRBJ1-6, reads EPEVTQTPSHQVTQMGQEVILRCVPISNHLYFYWYRQILGQKVEFLVSFYNNEISEKSEIFDDQFSVERPDGSNFTLKIRSTKLEDSAMYFCASSEARVGTQKRLHFGNGTRLTVT.